A single sample is the source of the 3 T cell receptor beta chains below, sequenced in a study of blood T cell repertoires in COVID-19 (TCRdb year 2020). To prepare the library, the immunoSEQ multiplex PCR assay was applied. TCRdb took this table from immuneACCESS and kept in-frame rearrangements with V and J called. Such tables lack part of the clones; where checked against another copy, unresolved V genes explain under half of the gap, and the rest is unexplained. A total of 200,000 to 250,000 clones appear in this sample, around 80% of them only once. Around 1.3% of the sample is held by the ten biggest clonotypes. The sequenced sample was peripheral blood. These receptors originate from a woman in her 30s with COVID-19, enrolled during active disease.

V and J are TRBV4-1 and TRBJ1-4, with D perhaps TRBD1 (5 bases). This CDR3 is 18 amino acids long. The V gene's germline CDR1 is MGHRA and CDR2 YSYEKL. V lost 0 bases, J lost 0 bases, and 14 bases lay in between. The CDR3 DNA reads TGCGCCAGCAGCCAAGAACGAGGAGGGGACGCAACTAATGAAAAACTGTTTTTT. It specifies CASSQERGGDATNEKLFF.

This sequence joins TRBV4-2 and TRBJ1-5; no definite D call. V was shortened by 0 bases and J by 1 base, with 7 bases between the two germline ends. This CDR3 has 15 amino acids. Germline values: CDR1 LGHNA, CDR2 YNFKEQ. The CDR3 bases are TGTGCCAGCAGCCAAGATAGAGGCAGCAATCAGCCCCAGCATTTT. Amino acid sequence: CASSQDRGSNQPQHF.

The chain uses TRBV2 and TRBJ1-1, with 7 bases aligning to TRBD1. This CDR3 contains 14 residues. Germline V gene sequence: CDR1 SNHLY, CDR2 FYNNEI. V was pared by 6 bases and J by 1 base, with 5 bases of the junction left unmatched. The CDR3 is CASSNRGGNTEAFF. Written as DNA, the CDR3 is TGTGCCAGCAGCAACAGGGGCGGGAACACTGAAGCTTTCTTT.